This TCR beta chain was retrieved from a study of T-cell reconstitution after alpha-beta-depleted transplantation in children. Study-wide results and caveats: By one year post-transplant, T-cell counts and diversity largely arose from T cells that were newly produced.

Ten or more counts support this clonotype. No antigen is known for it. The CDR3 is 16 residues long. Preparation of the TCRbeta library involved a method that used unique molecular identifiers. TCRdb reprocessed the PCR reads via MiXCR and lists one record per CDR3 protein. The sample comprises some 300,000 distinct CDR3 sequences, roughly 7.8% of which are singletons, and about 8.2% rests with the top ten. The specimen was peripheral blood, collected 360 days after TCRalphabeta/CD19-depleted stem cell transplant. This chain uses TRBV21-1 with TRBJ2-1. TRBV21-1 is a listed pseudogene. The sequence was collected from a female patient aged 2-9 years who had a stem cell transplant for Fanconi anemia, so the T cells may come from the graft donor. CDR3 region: CASSKAERDSYNEQFF. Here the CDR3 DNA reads TGTGCCAGCAGCAAAGCCGAGAGAGACTCCTACAATGAGCAGTTCTTC.